Below, 23 T cell receptor beta chains from the same sample are listed, as sequenced in a study of cytomegalovirus exposure and HLA in healthy donors. 13 Jbeta primers and 60 Vbeta primers were used for the PCR. Measured with immunoSEQ multiplex PCR; TCRdb has only the in-frame clones, and not every one. Among 72,000 or so clones, 74% were seen once, and the ten largest hold 10% to 12%. Sequenced sample: PBMCs. The source is a human donor in good health.

The rearrangement links TRBV5-6 to TRBJ2-1; TRBD2 matches at 7 bases. V shed 4 bases, J shed 7 bases, and the junction held 11 bases outside the gene matches. The CDR3 totals 15 residues. Germline V gives CDR1 SGHDT, CDR2 YYEEEE. The CDR3 spells CASSDPSGTMNEQFF. The DNA for the CDR3 is TGTGCCAGCAGCGACCCTAGCGGAACCATGAATGAGCAGTTCTTC.

V is TRBV7-9 and J is TRBJ2-1; D might be TRBD1 (5 bases). CDR1 is SEHNR and CDR2 is FQNEAQ in the germline V gene (reference sequence). V lost 2 bases to trimming and J lost 1 base, with 9 bases between them. CDR3 length: 15 amino acids. The CDR3 here is CASSLQGMSYNEQFF. The CDR3, as DNA: TGTGCCAGCAGCTTACAGGGTATGTCCTACAATGAGCAGTTCTTC.

This rearrangement joins TRBV25-1 to TRBJ2-2; maybe TRBD2 (6 bases). The CDR3 sequence is 14 residues long. The V gene's germline CDR1 is MGHDK and CDR2 SYGVNS. V was pared by 2 bases and J by 3 bases, with 7 bases between. The CDR3 loop reads CASSERLDTGELFF. Written as DNA, the CDR3 is TGTGCCAGCAGTGAAAGACTAGACACCGGGGAGCTGTTTTTT.

As concerns this clone: This sample also contains other DNA sequences that code for the same CDR3. The chain is built from TRBV5-1 and TRBJ2-3; 11 positions match TRBD2. J was trimmed by 3 bases and V by 0 bases; bases with no gene match: 6. CDR1 SGHRS and CDR2 YFSETQ come from the germline V gene. This CDR3 has 17 residues. This CDR3 is CASSLELAGVGTDTQYF. The CDR3, as DNA: TGCGCCAGCAGCTTGGAACTAGCGGGAGTGGGTACAGATACGCAGTATTTT.

J is TRBJ2-3 and V is TRBV9, with 13 bases identical to TRBD2. The V segment lost 0 bases and the J segment 5 bases; nucleotides outside the gene matches: 6. Germline loops: CDR1 SGDLS, CDR2 YYNGEE. This CDR3 is 17 amino acids long. The CDR3 nucleotides are TGTGCCAGCAGCGTAGAGGCGACTAGCGGGAGGTTAGATACGCAGTATTTT. It translates to CASSVEATSGRLDTQYF.

The rearrangement links TRBV29-1 to TRBJ2-1; TRBD2 agrees at 9 bases. Germline loops: CDR1 SQVTM, CDR2 ANQGSEA. This CDR3 spans 14 amino acids. V was pared by 3 bases and J by 7 bases, with 7 bases of the junction left unmatched. The CDR3 DNA follows: TGCAGCGTTGATCTCACTAGCGGGTGGAATGAGCAGTTCTTC. Translation: CSVDLTSGWNEQFF.

The genes are TRBV5-1 and TRBJ2-3, with D maybe TRBD1 (6 bases). This CDR3 comprises 16 residues. From germline, CDR1 is SGHRS and CDR2 YFSETQ. V was trimmed by 0 bases and J by 0 bases, leaving 11 bases between them. Here the CDR3 reads CASSLAGTTSTDTQYF. DNA of the CDR3: TGCGCCAGCAGCTTGGCGGGGACAACTAGCACAGATACGCAGTATTTT.

A few counts support this clone. The chain has TRBV19 and TRBJ2-2; maybe TRBD1 (6 bases). The CDR3 covers 16 residues. Trimming left V 6 bases short and J 0 bases short, with 14 bases between. Per the germline V gene, CDR1 is LNHDA and CDR2 is SQIVND (reference sequence). The CDR3 coding sequence is TGTGCCAGTAGCCGATACAGGGTCCCGAACACCGGGGAGCTGTTTTTT. Protein sequence: CASSRYRVPNTGELFF.

About this clone itself: This sample includes further DNA sequences coding for the same CDR3. The chain joins TRBV7-6 to TRBJ2-7; a weak D match, TRBD2 (5 bases). Germline V lookup: CDR1 SGHVS, CDR2 FNYEAQ. The CDR3 loop spans 16 amino acids. V lost 1 base, J lost 7 bases, and 20 bases lay in between. The CDR3 DNA sequence: TGTGCCAGCAGCTTAGGCAGGAGTCAGAGTAGCGATGAGCAGTACTTC. This gives the protein CASSLGRSQSSDEQYF.

The chain is built from TRBV5-6 and TRBJ2-2, with 8 bases that match TRBD1. The germline V gene encodes CDR1 SGHDT and CDR2 YYEEEE. This CDR3 is built from 14 residues. The trim removed 5 bases at V and 0 bases at J, leaving 0 bases unmatched. The CDR3 bases are TGTGCCAGCAGGGGACAGGCGAACACCGGGGAGCTGTTTTTT. It translates to CASRGQANTGELFF.

V gene TRBV10-2 combines with J gene TRBJ2-5; 7 bases are a match to TRBD1. The CDR3 sequence is 15 residues long. Germline-derived CDR1 and CDR2 are WSHSY and SAAADI. V dropped 0 bases and J dropped 6; count of bases not matched to a gene: 7. The DNA for the CDR3 is TGCGCCAGCAGTGAGTCACGAGGACAGGCACAGACCCAGTACTTC. Translation gives CASSESRGQAQTQYF.

The chain combines TRBV30 with TRBJ2-1; a weak D match, TRBD2 (6 bases). This CDR3 has 13 residues. Germline-derived CDR1 and CDR2 are GTSNPN and SVGIG (reference sequence). V lost 4 bases and J 6 bases, leaving 13 bases between the germline ends. CDR3 protein: CAWMPRLVNEQFF. The CDR3 DNA follows: TGTGCCTGGATGCCCCGACTAGTCAATGAGCAGTTCTTC. The full variable domain, with the rest looked up from reference TRBV30 and TRBJ2-1, is SQTIHQWPATLVQPVGSPLSLECTVEGTSNPNLYWYRQAAGRGLQLLFYSVGIGQISSEVPQNLSASRPQDRQFILSSKKLLLSDSGFYLCAWMPRLVNEQFFGPGTRLTVL.

The chain is built from TRBV11-2 and TRBJ1-5; TRBD1 matches at 9 bases. The CDR3 is 14 residues long. Trimming at V came to 4 bases and at J to 7 bases, leaving 5 bases not matched to a gene. CDR1 and CDR2 from the germline V gene are SGHAT and FQNNGV. The CDR3 nucleotides read TGTGCCAGCAGCTCAGGGACAGGGAACCAGCCCCAGCATTTT. This sequence encodes CASSSGTGNQPQHF.

CDR3 in amino acids: CASSPQAQRGQYF. The CDR3 DNA sequence: TGTGCCAGCAGCCCCCAGGCCCAGCGGGGGCAGTATTTT. This chain connects TRBV13 to TRBJ2-3, with 7 bases that match TRBD2. CDR1 and CDR2 from the germline V gene are PRHDT and FYEKMQ (reference sequence). The junction had 10 bases not matched to a gene; V was cut back by 5 bases and J by 11 bases. The CDR3 is made up of 13 amino acids. Filled out from reference TRBV13 and TRBJ2-3, the complete variable domain reads AAGVIQSPRHLIKEKRETATLKCYPIPRHDTVYWYQQGPGQDPQFLISFYEKMQSDKGSIPDRFSAQQFSDYHSELNMSSLELGDSALYFCASSPQAQRGQYFGPGTRLTVL.

In this sample, this clone turned up many times. The chain is built from TRBV6-1 and TRBJ2-6, with D possibly TRBD1 on 5 matching bases. Trimming cost V 6 bases and J 1 base, with 10 bases left between them. The CDR3 runs 15 residues. Germline CDR1 is MNHNS and CDR2 is SASEGT. The CDR3 nucleotides read TGTGCCAGCAGCCTCCAGGGATCTGGGGCCAACGTCCTGACTTTC. It specifies CASSLQGSGANVLTF.

The rearrangement joins TRBV10-1 to TRBJ2-2; D is unclear. V was trimmed by 5 bases and J by 6 bases, leaving 16 bases between them. Germline V gene lookup returns CDR1 WNHNN and CDR2 SYGVQD (reference sequence). The CDR3 length is 15 residues. The CDR3 sequence: CASSRSASSSGELFF. Here the CDR3 DNA reads TGCGCCAGCAGTAGGAGCGCGAGCAGTTCCGGGGAGCTGTTTTTT.

V usage is TRBV28 and J usage is TRBJ2-5; 8 nucleotides match TRBD2. There are 17 residues in the CDR3. Germline lookup yields CDR1 MDHEN and CDR2 SYDVKM. The ends lost 5 bases at V and 0 bases at J; junction bases unmatched: 11. The CDR3 loop reads CASSLLGTSGNQETQYF. The CDR3 region has the DNA TGTGCCAGCAGTCTCCTAGGGACTAGTGGGAACCAAGAGACCCAGTACTTC.

V and J are TRBV30 and TRBJ1-2, with 7 bases that match TRBD1. With 4 bases clipped from V and 1 base from J, the junction kept 9 bases outside the gene matches. This CDR3 comprises 15 residues. CDR1 and CDR2 (germline): GTSNPN, SVGIG (reference sequence). The CDR3 loop is CAWIPRTGLNYGYTF. The CDR3, as DNA: TGTGCCTGGATTCCCCGGACAGGCCTTAACTATGGCTACACCTTC.

The sample holds a few counts of this clone. The chain joins TRBV5-1 to TRBJ1-4; 7 bases fit TRBD1. In germline, CDR1 is SGHRS, CDR2 YFSETQ. The V gene end was trimmed by 4 bases and the J gene end by 7 bases; junction bases not matched to a gene: 10. The CDR3 contains 15 residues. The CDR3 DNA follows: TGCGCCAGCAGCAAGGACACAGGGGCCGGTGAAAAACTGTTTTTT. This sequence encodes CASSKDTGAGEKLFF.

This chain uses TRBV15 with TRBJ2-1; a possible D gene is TRBD2 (6 bases). The germline V gene has CDR1 LNHNV and CDR2 YYDKDF (reference sequence). This CDR3 has 15 amino acids. Trimming took 1 base from V and 2 from J, leaving 9 bases between them. The DNA of the CDR3 is TGTGCCACCAGCAGAGGTGGCGGGACCTACAATGAGCAGTTCTTC. Its protein is CATSRGGGTYNEQFF.

This chain uses TRBV6-1 with TRBJ2-7; unclear D gene. From germline, CDR1 is MNHNS and CDR2 SASEGT. The CDR3 spans 14 residues. Trimming removed 0 bases from V and 2 bases from J, with 8 bases in between. CDR3 region: CASSEANRAYEQYF. The CDR3 nucleotides are TGTGCCAGCAGTGAAGCAAATCGGGCCTACGAGCAGTACTTC.

The count of this clone is one. The gene calls are TRBV18 and TRBJ1-2; possibly TRBD1 for D (5 bases). Trimming removed 5 bases at V and 3 bases at J, with 10 bases between. CDR3 length: 13 amino acids. The germline gives CDR1 KGHSH, CDR2 LQKENI. In DNA, the CDR3 is TGTGCCAGCTCAAAGGGGCTTGACTATGGCTACACCTTC. Amino acids: CASSKGLDYGYTF.

The chain couples TRBV28 to TRBJ1-5, with 9 bases fitting TRBD1. The CDR3 is 12 residues long. Germline V gene sequence: CDR1 MDHEN, CDR2 SYDVKM. Trimming at V came to 8 bases and at J to 5 bases, leaving 1 base not matched to a gene. DNA of the CDR3: TGTGCCAGCGGGACAGGGTATCAGCCCCAGCATTTT. This gives the protein CASGTGYQPQHF.